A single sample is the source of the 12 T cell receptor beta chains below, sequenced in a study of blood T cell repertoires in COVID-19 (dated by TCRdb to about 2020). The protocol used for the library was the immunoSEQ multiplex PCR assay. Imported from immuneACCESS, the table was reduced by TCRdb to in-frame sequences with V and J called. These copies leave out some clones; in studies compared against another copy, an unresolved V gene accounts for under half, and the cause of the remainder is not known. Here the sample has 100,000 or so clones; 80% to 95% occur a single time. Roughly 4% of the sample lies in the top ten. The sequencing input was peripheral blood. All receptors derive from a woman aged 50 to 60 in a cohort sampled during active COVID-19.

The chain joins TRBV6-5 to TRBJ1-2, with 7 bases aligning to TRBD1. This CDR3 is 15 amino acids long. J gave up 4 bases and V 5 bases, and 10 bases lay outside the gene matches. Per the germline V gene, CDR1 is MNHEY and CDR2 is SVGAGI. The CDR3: CASSPPTTGTYGYTF. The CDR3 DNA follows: TGTGCCAGCAGTCCCCCGACGACAGGGACCTATGGCTACACCTTC.

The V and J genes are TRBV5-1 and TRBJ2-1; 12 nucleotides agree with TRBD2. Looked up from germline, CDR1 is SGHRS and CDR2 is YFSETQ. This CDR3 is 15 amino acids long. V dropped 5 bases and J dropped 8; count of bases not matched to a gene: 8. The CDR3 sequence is CASSPATSGSHEQFF. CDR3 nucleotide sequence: TGCGCCAGCAGTCCAGCGACTAGCGGGAGTCATGAGCAGTTCTTC.

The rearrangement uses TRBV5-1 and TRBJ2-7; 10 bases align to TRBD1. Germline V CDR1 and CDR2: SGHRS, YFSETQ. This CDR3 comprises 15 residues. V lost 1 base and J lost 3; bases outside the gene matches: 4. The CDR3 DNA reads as TGCGCCAGCAGCTTGACCGGGACAGGGGTCTACGAGCAGTACTTC. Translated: CASSLTGTGVYEQYF.

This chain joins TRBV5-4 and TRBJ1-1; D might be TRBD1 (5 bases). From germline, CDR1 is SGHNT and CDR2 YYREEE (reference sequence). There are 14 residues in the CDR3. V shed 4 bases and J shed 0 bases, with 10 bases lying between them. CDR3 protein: CASSPDNLNTEAFF. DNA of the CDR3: TGTGCCAGCAGCCCGGACAATTTGAACACTGAAGCTTTCTTT.

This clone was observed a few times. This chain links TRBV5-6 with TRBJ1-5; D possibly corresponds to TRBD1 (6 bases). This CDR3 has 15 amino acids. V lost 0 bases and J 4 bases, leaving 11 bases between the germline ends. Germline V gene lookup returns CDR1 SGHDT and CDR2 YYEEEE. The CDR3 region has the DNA TGTGCCAGCAGCTTGGGGGGCAGGGGAAATCAGCCCCAGCATTTT. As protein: CASSLGGRGNQPQHF.

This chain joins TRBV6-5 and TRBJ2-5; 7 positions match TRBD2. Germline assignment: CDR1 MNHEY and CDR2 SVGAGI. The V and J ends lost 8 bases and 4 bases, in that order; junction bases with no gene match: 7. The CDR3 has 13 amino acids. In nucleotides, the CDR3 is TGTGCCAGCCGACCCTCGGGGGGAGAGACCCAGTACTTC. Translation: CASRPSGGETQYF.

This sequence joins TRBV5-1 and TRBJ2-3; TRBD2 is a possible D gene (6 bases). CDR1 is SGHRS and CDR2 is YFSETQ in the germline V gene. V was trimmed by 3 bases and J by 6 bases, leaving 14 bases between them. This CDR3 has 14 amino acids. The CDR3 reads CASSSGTPMDTQYF. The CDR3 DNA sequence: TGCGCCAGCAGCTCCGGGACTCCGATGGATACGCAGTATTTT.

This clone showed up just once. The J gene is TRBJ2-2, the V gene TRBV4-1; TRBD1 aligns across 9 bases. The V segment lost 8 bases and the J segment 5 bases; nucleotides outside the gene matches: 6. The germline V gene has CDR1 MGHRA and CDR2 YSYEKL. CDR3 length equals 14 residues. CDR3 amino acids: CASQGTGRTGELFF. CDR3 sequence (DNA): TGCGCCAGCCAAGGGACAGGGCGAACCGGGGAGCTGTTTTTT.

CDR3 bases: TGTGCCAGCAGTCGGACAGTATACGAGCAGTACTTC. Residues: CASSRTVYEQYF. The V call is TRBV2, the J call TRBJ2-7, with D maybe TRBD1 (6 bases). The CDR3 runs 12 residues. V was clipped by 5 bases and J by 4 bases, with 9 bases between them. The germline CDR1 and CDR2 sequences are SNHLY and FYNNEI.

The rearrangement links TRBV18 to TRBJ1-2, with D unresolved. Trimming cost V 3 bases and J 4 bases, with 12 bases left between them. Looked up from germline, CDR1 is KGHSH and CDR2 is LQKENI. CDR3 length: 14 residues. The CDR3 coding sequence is TGTGCCAGCTCACCGCAGGAATCTGGCTATGGCTACACCTTC. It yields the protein CASSPQESGYGYTF.

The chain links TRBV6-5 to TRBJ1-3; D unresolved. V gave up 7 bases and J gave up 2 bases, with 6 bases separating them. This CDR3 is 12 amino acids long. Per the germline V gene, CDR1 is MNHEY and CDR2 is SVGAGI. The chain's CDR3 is CASTSPGNTIYF. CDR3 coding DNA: TGTGCCAGCACGAGCCCTGGAAACACCATATATTTT.

CDR3 amino acids: CASPRIPWGFNYGYTF. The CDR3 bases are TGCGCCAGCCCCAGGATACCGTGGGGCTTTAACTATGGCTACACCTTC. V usage is TRBV5-1 and J usage is TRBJ1-2; tentative D call: TRBD1 (5 bases). CDR3 length equals 16 residues. Germline CDR1 SGHRS, CDR2 YFSETQ. V lost 7 bases and J lost 1, with 20 bases in between.